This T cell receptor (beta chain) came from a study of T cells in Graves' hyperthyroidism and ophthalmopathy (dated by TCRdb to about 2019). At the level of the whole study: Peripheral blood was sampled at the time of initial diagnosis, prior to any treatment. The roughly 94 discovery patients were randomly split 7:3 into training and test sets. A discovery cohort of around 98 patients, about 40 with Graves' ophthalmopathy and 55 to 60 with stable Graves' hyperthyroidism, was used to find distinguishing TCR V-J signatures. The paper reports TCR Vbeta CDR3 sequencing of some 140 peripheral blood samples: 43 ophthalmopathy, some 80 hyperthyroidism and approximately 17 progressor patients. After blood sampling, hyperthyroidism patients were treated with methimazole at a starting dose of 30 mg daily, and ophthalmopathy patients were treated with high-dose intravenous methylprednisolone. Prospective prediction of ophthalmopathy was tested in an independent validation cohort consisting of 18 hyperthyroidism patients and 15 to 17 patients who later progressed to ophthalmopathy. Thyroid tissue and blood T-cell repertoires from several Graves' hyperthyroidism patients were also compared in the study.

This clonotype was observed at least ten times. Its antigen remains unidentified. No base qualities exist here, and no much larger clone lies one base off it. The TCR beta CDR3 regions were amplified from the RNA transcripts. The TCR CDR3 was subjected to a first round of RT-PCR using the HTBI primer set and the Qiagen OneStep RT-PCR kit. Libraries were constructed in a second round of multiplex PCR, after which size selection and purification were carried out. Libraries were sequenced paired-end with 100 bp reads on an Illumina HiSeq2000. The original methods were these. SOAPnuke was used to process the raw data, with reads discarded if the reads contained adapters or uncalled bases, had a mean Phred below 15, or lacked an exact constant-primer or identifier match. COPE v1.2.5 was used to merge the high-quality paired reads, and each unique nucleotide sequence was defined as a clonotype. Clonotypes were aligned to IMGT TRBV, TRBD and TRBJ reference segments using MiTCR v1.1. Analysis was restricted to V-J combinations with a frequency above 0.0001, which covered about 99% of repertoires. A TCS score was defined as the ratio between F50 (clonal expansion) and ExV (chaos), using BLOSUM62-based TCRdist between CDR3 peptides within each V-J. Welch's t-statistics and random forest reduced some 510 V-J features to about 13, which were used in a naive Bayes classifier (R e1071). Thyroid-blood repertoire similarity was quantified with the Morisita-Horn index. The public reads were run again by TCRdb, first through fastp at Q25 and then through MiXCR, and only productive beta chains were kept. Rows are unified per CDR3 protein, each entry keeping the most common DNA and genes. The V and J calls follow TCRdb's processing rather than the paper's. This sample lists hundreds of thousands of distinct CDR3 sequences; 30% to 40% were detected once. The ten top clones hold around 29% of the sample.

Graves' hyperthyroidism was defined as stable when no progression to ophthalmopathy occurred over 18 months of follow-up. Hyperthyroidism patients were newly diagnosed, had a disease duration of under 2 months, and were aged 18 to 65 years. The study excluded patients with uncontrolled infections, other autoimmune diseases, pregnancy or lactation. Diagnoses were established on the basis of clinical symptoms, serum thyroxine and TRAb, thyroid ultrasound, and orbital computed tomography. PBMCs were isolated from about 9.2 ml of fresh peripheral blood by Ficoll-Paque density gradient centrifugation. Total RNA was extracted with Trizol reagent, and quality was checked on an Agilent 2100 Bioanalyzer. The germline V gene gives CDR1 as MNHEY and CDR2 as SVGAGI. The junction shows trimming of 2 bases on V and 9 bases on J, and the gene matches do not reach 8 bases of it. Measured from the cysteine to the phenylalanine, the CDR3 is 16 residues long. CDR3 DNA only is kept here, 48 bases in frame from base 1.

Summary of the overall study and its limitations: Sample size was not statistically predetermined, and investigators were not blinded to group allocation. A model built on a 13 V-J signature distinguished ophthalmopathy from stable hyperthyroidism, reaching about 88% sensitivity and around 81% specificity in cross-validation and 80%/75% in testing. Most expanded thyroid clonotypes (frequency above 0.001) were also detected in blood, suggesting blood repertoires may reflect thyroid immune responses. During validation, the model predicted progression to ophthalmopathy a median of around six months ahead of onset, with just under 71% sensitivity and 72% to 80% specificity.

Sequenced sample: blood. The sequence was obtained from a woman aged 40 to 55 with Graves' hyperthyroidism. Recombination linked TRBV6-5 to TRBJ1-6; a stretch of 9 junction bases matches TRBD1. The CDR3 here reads CASSYAPGTGSSPLHF. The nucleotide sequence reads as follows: TGTGCCAGCAGTTACGCGCCAGGGACAGGGAGTTCACCCCTCCACTTT.